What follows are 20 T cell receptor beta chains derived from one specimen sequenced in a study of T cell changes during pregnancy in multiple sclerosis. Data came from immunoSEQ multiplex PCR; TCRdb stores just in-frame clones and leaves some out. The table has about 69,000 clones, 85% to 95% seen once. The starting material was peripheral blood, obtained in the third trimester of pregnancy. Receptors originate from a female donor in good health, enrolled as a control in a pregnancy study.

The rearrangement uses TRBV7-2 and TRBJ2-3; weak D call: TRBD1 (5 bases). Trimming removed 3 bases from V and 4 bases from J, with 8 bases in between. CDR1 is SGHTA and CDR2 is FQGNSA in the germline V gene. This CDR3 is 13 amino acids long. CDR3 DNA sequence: TGTGCCAGCAGCTTGATAGGGGCAGATACGCAGTATTTT. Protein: CASSLIGADTQYF.

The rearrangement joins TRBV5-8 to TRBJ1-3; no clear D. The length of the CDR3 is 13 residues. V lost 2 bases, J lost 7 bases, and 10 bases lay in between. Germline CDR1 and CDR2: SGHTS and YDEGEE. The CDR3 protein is CASSLRLRNTIYF. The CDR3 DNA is TGTGCCAGCAGCTTACGCCTGCGGAACACCATATATTTT.

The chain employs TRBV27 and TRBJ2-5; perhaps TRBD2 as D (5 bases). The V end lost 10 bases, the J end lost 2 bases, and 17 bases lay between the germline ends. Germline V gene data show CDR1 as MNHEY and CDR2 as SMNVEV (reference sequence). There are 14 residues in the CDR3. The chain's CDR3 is CATTGEPEQETQYF. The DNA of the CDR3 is TGTGCCACTACCGGGGAGCCGGAGCAAGAGACCCAGTACTTC.

CDR3 amino acids: CALEANPAYEQYF. The CDR3 region has the DNA TGTGCCCTTGAGGCCAATCCGGCCTACGAGCAGTACTTC. V usage is TRBV6-1 and J usage is TRBJ2-7, with unresolved D. This CDR3 comprises 13 residues. V was clipped by 11 bases and J by 2 bases, with 16 bases between them. Germline V gives CDR1 MNHNS, CDR2 SASEGT.

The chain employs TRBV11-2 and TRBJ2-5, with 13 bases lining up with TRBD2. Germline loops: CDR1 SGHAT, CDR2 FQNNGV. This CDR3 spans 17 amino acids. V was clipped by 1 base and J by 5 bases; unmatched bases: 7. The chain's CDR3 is CASSLGGLAGAEETQYF. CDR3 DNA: TGTGCCAGCAGCTTAGGAGGACTAGCGGGGGCTGAGGAGACCCAGTACTTC.

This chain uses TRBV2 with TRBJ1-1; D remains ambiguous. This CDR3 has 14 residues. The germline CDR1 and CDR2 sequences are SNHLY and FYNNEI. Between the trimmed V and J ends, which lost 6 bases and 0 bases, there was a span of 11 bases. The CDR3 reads CASRMGLLNTEAFF. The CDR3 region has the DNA TGTGCCAGCAGGATGGGCCTGCTGAACACTGAAGCTTTCTTT.

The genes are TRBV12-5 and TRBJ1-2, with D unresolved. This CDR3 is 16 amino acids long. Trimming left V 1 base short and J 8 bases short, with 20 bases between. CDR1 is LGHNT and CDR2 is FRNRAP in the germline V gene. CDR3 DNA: TGTGCTAGTGGTTTGGGACCGGGAACCACTAATCTCGGCTACACCTTC. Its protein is CASGLGPGTTNLGYTF.

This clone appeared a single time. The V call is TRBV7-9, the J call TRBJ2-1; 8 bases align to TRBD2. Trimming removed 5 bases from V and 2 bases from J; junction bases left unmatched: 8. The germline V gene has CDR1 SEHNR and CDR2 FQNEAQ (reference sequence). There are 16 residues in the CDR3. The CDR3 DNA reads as TGTGCCAGCAGCATAGGAACTAGCGGACCCTACAATGAGCAGTTCTTC. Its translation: CASSIGTSGPYNEQFF.

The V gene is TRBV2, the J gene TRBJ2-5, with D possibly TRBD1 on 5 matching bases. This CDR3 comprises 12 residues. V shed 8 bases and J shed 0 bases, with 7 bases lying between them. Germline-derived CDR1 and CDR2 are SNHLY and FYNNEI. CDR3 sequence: CASCRDQETQYF. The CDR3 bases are TGTGCCAGCTGCAGGGACCAAGAGACCCAGTACTTC.

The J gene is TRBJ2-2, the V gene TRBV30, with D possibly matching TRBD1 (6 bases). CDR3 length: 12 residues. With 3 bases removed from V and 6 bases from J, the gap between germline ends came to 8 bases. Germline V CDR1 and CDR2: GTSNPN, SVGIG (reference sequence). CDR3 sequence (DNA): TGTGCCTGGAGACAGGGCGCCGGGGAGCTGTTTTTT. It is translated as CAWRQGAGELFF.

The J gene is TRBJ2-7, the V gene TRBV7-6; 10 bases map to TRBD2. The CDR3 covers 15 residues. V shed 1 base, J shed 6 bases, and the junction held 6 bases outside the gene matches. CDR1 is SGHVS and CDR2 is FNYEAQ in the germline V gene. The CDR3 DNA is TGTGCCAGCAGCTTAGGGGGGGCTAGCGGGAGCGAGCAGTACTTC. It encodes CASSLGGASGSEQYF.

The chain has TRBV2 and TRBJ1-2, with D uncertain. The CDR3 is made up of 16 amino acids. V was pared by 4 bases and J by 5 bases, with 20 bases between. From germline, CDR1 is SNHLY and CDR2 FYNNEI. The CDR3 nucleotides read TGTGCCAGCAGTGCGGACGTACCCCTGTCGGGGTATGGCTACACCTTC. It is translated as CASSADVPLSGYGYTF.

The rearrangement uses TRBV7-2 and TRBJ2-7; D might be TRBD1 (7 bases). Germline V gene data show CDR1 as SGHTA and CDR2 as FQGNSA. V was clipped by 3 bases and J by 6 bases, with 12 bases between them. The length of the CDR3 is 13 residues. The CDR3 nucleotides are TGTGCCAGCAGCTTTGCCAGGGGGGCCGAGCAGTACTTC. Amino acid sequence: CASSFARGAEQYF.

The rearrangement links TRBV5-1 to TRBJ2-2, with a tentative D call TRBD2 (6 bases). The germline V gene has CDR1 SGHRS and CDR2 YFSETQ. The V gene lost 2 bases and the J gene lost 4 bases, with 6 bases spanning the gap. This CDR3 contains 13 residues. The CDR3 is CASSFGGTGELFF. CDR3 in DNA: TGCGCCAGCAGCTTCGGGGGCACCGGGGAGCTGTTTTTT.

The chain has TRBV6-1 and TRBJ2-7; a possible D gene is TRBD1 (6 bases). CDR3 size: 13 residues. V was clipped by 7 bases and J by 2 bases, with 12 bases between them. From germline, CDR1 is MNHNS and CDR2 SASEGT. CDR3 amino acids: CASTTGPTYEQYF. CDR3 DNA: TGTGCCAGCACAACAGGGCCCACCTACGAGCAGTACTTC.

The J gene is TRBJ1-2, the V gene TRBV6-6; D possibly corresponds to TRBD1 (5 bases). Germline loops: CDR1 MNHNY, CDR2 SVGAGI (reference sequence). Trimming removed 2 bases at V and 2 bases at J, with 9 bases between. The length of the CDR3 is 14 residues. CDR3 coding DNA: TGTGCCAGCAGTTACCGACAGATCAACTATGGCTACACCTTC. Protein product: CASSYRQINYGYTF.

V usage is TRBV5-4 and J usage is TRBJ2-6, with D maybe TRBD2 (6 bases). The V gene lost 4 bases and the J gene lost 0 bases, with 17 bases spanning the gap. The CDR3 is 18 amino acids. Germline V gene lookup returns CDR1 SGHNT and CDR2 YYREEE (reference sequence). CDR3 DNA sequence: TGTGCCAGCAGCGGCGCCGGGACTTCGCCCTCTGGGGCCAACGTCCTGACTTTC. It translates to CASSGAGTSPSGANVLTF.

The CDR3 sequence is CASREPGLGAINEQFF. CDR3 nucleotide sequence: TGTGCCAGCAGGGAACCGGGACTAGGGGCCATCAATGAGCAGTTCTTC. The chain recombines TRBV7-2 with TRBJ2-1; 8 bases line up with TRBD2. The CDR3 has 16 amino acids. Looked up from germline, CDR1 is SGHTA and CDR2 is FQGNSA. The V and J ends lost 6 bases and 6 bases, in that order; junction bases with no gene match: 13.

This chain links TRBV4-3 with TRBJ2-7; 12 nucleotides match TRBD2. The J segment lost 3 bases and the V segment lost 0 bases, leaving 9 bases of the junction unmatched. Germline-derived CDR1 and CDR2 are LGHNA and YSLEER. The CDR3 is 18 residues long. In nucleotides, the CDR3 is TGCGCCAGCAGCCAAGAAGTTCTAGCGGGAGGGATAAACTACGAGCAGTACTTC. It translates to CASSQEVLAGGINYEQYF.

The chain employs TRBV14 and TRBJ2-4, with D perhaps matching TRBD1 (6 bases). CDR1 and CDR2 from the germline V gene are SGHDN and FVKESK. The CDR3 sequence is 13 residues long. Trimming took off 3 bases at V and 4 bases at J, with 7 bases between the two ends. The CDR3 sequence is CASSQGQKNIQYF. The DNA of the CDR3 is TGTGCCAGCAGCCAGGGACAAAAAAACATTCAGTACTTC.